These 10 T cell receptor beta chains came from one sample sequenced in a study of graft-versus-host responses after intestinal transplantation. Their cognate antigens are unknown. Some clones are missing from TCRdb's copy, which holds only in-frame ones; the method was immunoSEQ multiplex PCR. The sample has 140,000 or so clones; around 90% are singletons. Sequencing used unstimulated CD4+ T cells sorted from spleen or lymph node cells, obtained before intestinal transplant. These TCRs come from a human donor who received an intestinal transplant.

DNA for the CDR3: TGTGCCAGTAGTAGACTAGCGGGAGCCTACGAGCAGTACTTC. Its translation is CASSRLAGAYEQYF. The gene calls are TRBV19 and TRBJ2-7; 12 nucleotides match TRBD2. The V gene's germline CDR1 is LNHDA and CDR2 SQIVND (reference sequence). The length of the CDR3 is 14 residues. Trimming cost V 4 bases and J 2 bases; bases outside gene matches: 0.

This clone was detected once. This chain connects TRBV18 to TRBJ1-2, with 9 bases lining up with TRBD1. With V trimmed by 5 bases and J by 8 bases, 12 bases remained unmatched. The V gene's germline CDR1 is KGHSH and CDR2 LQKENI. This CDR3 is 15 amino acids long. The CDR3 protein is CASSSDLGTGGGYTF. CDR3 DNA sequence: TGTGCCAGCTCATCCGACCTCGGAACAGGGGGCGGCTACACCTTC.

This sequence joins TRBV10-2 and TRBJ2-1; 8 nucleotides match TRBD2. The CDR3 runs 16 residues. Trimming removed 0 bases from V and 2 bases from J; junction bases left unmatched: 3. Germline CDR1 WSHSY, CDR2 SAAADI. CDR3: CASSESASGPYNEQFF. The DNA of the CDR3 is TGCGCCAGCAGTGAGTCAGCTAGCGGGCCCTACAATGAGCAGTTCTTC.

CDR3: CASSYSMGAVTGELFF. The CDR3 DNA reads TGTGCCAGCAGTTACTCTATGGGAGCGGTCACCGGGGAGCTGTTTTTT. The V gene is TRBV6-5, the J gene TRBJ2-2; a possible D gene is TRBD2 (5 bases). The CDR3 sequence is 16 residues long. Germline V gene lookup returns CDR1 MNHEY and CDR2 SVGAGI. V lost 0 bases to trimming and J lost 4 bases, with 12 bases between them.

This chain joins TRBV7-3 and TRBJ2-1; D is ambiguous. Between the trimmed V and J ends, which lost 1 base and 8 bases, there was a span of 12 bases. The CDR3 covers 14 residues. The germline CDR1 and CDR2 sequences are SGHTA and FQGTGA. DNA of the CDR3: TGTGCCAGCAGCTTAAGCCCAGCGATCCATGAGCAGTTCTTC. It codes for CASSLSPAIHEQFF.

The rearrangement joins TRBV9 to TRBJ2-5; D ambiguous. The tail of the sequence fits TRBJ2-7 better, so the J call may be wrong. CDR3 size: 12 residues. The germline gives CDR1 SGDLS, CDR2 YYNGEE. CDR3 region: CASSGRWDEQYF. CDR3 in DNA: TGTGCCAGCAGCGGGAGATGGGACGAGCAGTACTTC.

The gene calls are TRBV5-8 and TRBJ1-2, with TRBD1 matching over 8 bases. The CDR3 is 12 residues long. Germline V gene data show CDR1 as SGHTS and CDR2 as YDEGEE. The V gene end was trimmed by 5 bases and the J gene end by 7 bases; junction bases not matched to a gene: 4. DNA of the CDR3: TGTGCCAGCAGGACAGGGGTCTTTGGCTACACCTTC. Translated, it gives CASRTGVFGYTF.

This chain joins TRBV6-5 and TRBJ1-2; 9 bases agree with TRBD1. V was pared by 2 bases and J by 4 bases, with 8 bases of the junction left unmatched. Germline V gives CDR1 MNHEY, CDR2 SVGAGI. The CDR3 extends over 16 amino acids. The CDR3 region has the DNA TGTGCCAGCAGTTACCAAGGGACAGGGATGGGCTATGGCTACACCTTC. This sequence encodes CASSYQGTGMGYGYTF.

This chain joins TRBV6-5 and TRBJ2-4; either TRBD1 or TRBD2 may supply D (6 bases each). V lost 6 bases to trimming and J lost 8 bases, with 17 bases between them. The CDR3 runs 14 residues. The germline V gene encodes CDR1 MNHEY and CDR2 SVGAGI. The CDR3: CASRGGTGRHIQYF. In nucleotides, the CDR3 is TGTGCCAGCAGGGGGGGAACAGGGCGGCACATTCAGTACTTC.

This chain joins TRBV5-4 and TRBJ1-5, with TRBD1 as a possible D gene (6 bases). V was trimmed by 3 bases and J by 2 bases, leaving 15 bases between them. CDR3 length: 16 amino acids. The germline gives CDR1 SGHNT, CDR2 YYREEE (reference sequence). The CDR3 here is CASSCNRVYGNQPQHF. CDR3 in DNA: TGTGCCAGCAGCTGCAACAGGGTTTACGGCAATCAGCCCCAGCATTTT.